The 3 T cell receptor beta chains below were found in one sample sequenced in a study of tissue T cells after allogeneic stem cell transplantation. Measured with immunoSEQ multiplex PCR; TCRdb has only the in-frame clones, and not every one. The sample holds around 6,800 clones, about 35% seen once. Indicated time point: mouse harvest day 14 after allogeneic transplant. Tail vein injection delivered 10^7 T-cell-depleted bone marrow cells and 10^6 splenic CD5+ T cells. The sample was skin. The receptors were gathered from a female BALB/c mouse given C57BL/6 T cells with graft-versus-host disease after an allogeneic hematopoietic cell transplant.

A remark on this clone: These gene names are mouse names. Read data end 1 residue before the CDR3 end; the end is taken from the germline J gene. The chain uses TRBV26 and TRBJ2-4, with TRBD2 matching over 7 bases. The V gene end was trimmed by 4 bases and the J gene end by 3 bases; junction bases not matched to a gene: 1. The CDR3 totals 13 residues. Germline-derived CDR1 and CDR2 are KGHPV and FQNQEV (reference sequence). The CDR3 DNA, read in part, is TGTGCCAGCAGTCCGACTGGGCAAAACACCTTGTAC. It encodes CASSPTGQNTLY. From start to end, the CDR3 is CASSPTGQNTLYF.

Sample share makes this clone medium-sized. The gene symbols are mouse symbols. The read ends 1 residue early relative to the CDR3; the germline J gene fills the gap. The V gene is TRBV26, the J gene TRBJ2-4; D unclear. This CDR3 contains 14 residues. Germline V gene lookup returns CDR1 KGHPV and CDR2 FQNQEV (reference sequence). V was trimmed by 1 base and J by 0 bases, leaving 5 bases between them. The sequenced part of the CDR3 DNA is TGTGCCAGCAGTCTGTTACATAGTCAAAACACCTTGTAC. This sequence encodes CASSLLHSQNTLY. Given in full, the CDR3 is CASSLLHSQNTLYF.

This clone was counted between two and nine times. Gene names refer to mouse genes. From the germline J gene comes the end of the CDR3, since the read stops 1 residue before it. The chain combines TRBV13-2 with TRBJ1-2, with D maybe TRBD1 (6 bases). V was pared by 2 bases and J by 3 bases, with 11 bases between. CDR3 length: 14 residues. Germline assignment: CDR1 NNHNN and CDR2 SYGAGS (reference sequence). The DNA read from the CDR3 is TGTGCCAGCGGTGACTGGGGGCTAGACTCCGACTACACC. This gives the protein CASGDWGLDSDYT. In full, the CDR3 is CASGDWGLDSDYTF.